This T cell receptor (beta chain) originates from a study of cytomegalovirus exposure and HLA in healthy donors. Whole-study findings and limits: Using a false discovery rate of 0.05, a later analysis showed that around 16,000 TCR beta sequences were associated with HLA alleles. Many donors shared some public TCRs, even though most TCR sequences were rare.

V was clipped by 2 bases and J by 4 bases, with 14 bases between them. Germline V CDR1 and CDR2: LNHDA, SQIVND (reference sequence). The CDR3 is made up of 15 amino acids. Vbeta (60) and Jbeta (13) primers were used in the PCR. Per the original data handling: About 88 million unique TCR beta chains, 9.5 million to 11 million of them shared, were counted by a later analysis. The method was immunoSEQ multiplex PCR; TCRdb's version includes in-frame clones alone and lacks a portion of them. V, J and clone size are those of that table, while D and trimming were read from the DNA. The repertoire consists of around 160,000 clones, with 65% to 80% occurring once and the leading ten covering less than 15%. As to this clone: The antigen is unknown.

This chain uses TRBV19 with TRBJ1-1, with a possible D match to TRBD1 (6 bases). Material: PBMCs. The TCR sequence derives from a man in his forties in good health and CMV-seropositive. CDR3 region: CASSIRARGSTEAFF. Written as DNA, the CDR3 is TGTGCCAGTAGTATAAGAGCCAGGGGAAGCACTGAAGCTTTCTTT.